These 22 T cell receptor beta chains originate from one sample sequenced in a study of early T cells in non-severe SARS-CoV-2 infection. TCRdb re-analysed the 5' RACE reads in MiXCR, keeping a single row per CDR3 protein. The table records about 36,000 distinct CDR3 sequences, 6% to 8.5% of them present only once. Sequences were derived from whole blood, sampled at baseline. The receptor source for this set is an adult who was a healthcare worker with PCR-confirmed SARS-CoV-2 infection or an uninfected control (not recorded which).

Ten or more counts support this clonotype. V and J are TRBV5-6 and TRBJ2-1, with D unresolved. The germline V and J ends were trimmed by 1 base and 7 bases, with 18 bases remaining between them. This CDR3 has 16 residues. CDR1 SGHDT and CDR2 YYEEEE come from the germline V gene. The CDR3 DNA is TGTGCCAGCAGCTTGCCATCGCCGGCGTCCGAAAATGAGCAGTTCTTC. Translation gives CASSLPSPASENEQFF.

This clonotype has ten or more counts. The chain carries TRBV11-2 and TRBJ1-2; TRBD1 might be the D (5 bases). V was trimmed by 2 bases and J by 5 bases, leaving 12 bases between them. Germline V CDR1 and CDR2: SGHAT, FQNNGV. The CDR3 runs 14 residues. CDR3 in DNA: TGTGCCAGCAGCTTATCCCAGGGAGGTTATGGCTACACCTTC. Amino acids: CASSLSQGGYGYTF.

The J gene is TRBJ2-2, the V gene TRBV5-6; D ambiguous. CDR3 length: 14 residues. V shed 1 base and J shed 4 bases, with 8 bases lying between them. CDR1 and CDR2 from the germline V gene are SGHDT and YYEEEE. The CDR3 region has the DNA TGTGCCAGCAGCTTGACCCAGATCACCGGGGAGCTGTTTTTT. This translates into CASSLTQITGELFF.

V gene TRBV5-6 combines with J gene TRBJ2-3; 9 bases agree with TRBD2. V lost 5 bases and J lost 2; bases outside the gene matches: 3. Germline loops: CDR1 SGHDT, CDR2 YYEEEE. The CDR3 contains 14 residues. The CDR3 region is CASRSGLATDTQYF. As DNA, the CDR3 is TGTGCCAGCAGGTCGGGACTAGCCACAGATACGCAGTATTTT.

This chain uses TRBV20-1 with TRBJ1-4; D is unresolved. The germline V gene encodes CDR1 DFQATT and CDR2 SNEGSKA (reference sequence). This CDR3 region has 14 residues. V lost 3 bases and J lost 3, with 11 bases in between. CDR3 bases: TGCAGTGCTAGTGGCGATGCAGCTAATGAAAAACTGTTTTTT. This codes for CSASGDAANEKLFF.

This clonotype has at least ten counts. The chain joins TRBV7-9 to TRBJ2-5; D assignment may be TRBD1 or TRBD2 (5 bases each). In germline, CDR1 is SEHNR, CDR2 FQNEAQ (reference sequence). The CDR3 extends over 17 amino acids. Trimming took 7 bases from V and 4 from J, leaving 25 bases between them. The chain's CDR3 is CASTLGMSAGTTETQYF. CDR3 DNA sequence: TGTGCCAGCACTCTAGGGATGTCGGCAGGGACGACAGAGACCCAGTACTTC.

This clonotype was observed at least ten times. The V gene is TRBV14, the J gene TRBJ2-5, with D unresolved. Germline V gene data show CDR1 as SGHDN and CDR2 as FVKESK. Trimming left V 1 base short and J 4 bases short, with 13 bases between. The CDR3 runs to 15 residues. This CDR3 reads CASSQGSRQRETQYF. The CDR3 DNA sequence: TGTGCCAGCAGCCAAGGCTCCCGGCAGAGAGAGACCCAGTACTTC.

The chain has TRBV20-1 and TRBJ1-2; no reliable D call. Looked up from germline, CDR1 is DFQATT and CDR2 is SNEGSKA (reference sequence). This CDR3 has 8 amino acids. The V end was cut by 0 bases, the J end by 10 bases, with 0 bases between. The CDR3 spells CSARDYTF. In DNA form, the CDR3 reads TGCAGTGCTAGAGACTACACCTTC.

The rearrangement links TRBV11-3 to TRBJ2-2, with D possibly TRBD2 on 5 matching bases. The germline V gene has CDR1 SGHNT and CDR2 YENEEA. The CDR3 is 15 residues long. V was shortened by 5 bases and J by 0 bases, with 10 bases between the two germline ends. CDR3 sequence reads: CASSPLRANTGELFF. DNA for the CDR3: TGTGCCAGCAGCCCTTTGAGGGCGAACACCGGGGAGCTGTTTTTT.

This clonotype was counted at least ten times. The chain employs TRBV28 and TRBJ2-7; TRBD1 matches at 7 bases. J was trimmed by 6 bases and V by 5 bases; bases with no gene match: 7. This CDR3 is built from 13 residues. In germline, CDR1 is MDHEN, CDR2 SYDVKM. The CDR3 sequence is CASSVPAGGEQYF. In nucleotides, the CDR3 is TGTGCCAGCAGTGTCCCCGCAGGGGGCGAGCAGTACTTC.

This clonotype was observed many times. The genes are TRBV19 and TRBJ2-2; 8 positions agree with TRBD1. Looked up from germline, CDR1 is LNHDA and CDR2 is SQIVND (reference sequence). V lost 3 bases and J lost 4; bases outside the gene matches: 7. This CDR3 has 16 amino acids. The CDR3 DNA reads TGTGCCAGTAGTATCGGGATCAGGGGGCCCACCGGGGAGCTGTTTTTT. This translates into CASSIGIRGPTGELFF. The entire variable domain, with the rest obtained from reference TRBV19 and TRBJ2-2, is as follows: DGGITQSPKYLFRKEGQNVTLSCEQNLNHDAMYWYRQDPGQGLRLIYYSQIVNDFQKGDIAEGYSVSREKKESFPLTVTSAQKNPTAFYLCASSIGIRGPTGELFFGEGSRLTVL.

This clonotype was seen at least ten times. The gene calls are TRBV7-8 and TRBJ1-5; D possibly corresponds to TRBD1 (5 bases). In germline, CDR1 is SGHVS, CDR2 FQNEAQ. This CDR3 contains 14 residues. V was shortened by 3 bases and J by 6 bases, with 12 bases between the two germline ends. The CDR3 DNA is TGTGCCAGCAGCTTCGGGACCTCGGCTCAGCCCCAGCATTTT. Translated, it gives CASSFGTSAQPQHF.

This chain joins TRBV28 and TRBJ1-5; D ambiguous. Deletions cut 5 bases from V and 7 bases from J, with 15 bases between. Germline V CDR1 and CDR2: MDHEN, SYDVKM. This CDR3 contains 14 residues. CDR3 DNA sequence: TGTGCCAGCAGTCCGAGCCAAGGGAGCCAGCCCCAGCATTTT. Protein product: CASSPSQGSQPQHF.

This clonotype was seen ten or more times. This chain joins TRBV30 and TRBJ2-7; D is unresolved. Germline V lookup: CDR1 GTSNPN, CDR2 SVGIG (reference sequence). Trimming took 2 bases from V and 2 from J, leaving 13 bases between them. The CDR3 has 14 amino acids. The CDR3 DNA follows: TGTGCCTGGAGTTCCCAGACACCCCCCTACGAGCAGTACTTC. Encoded protein: CAWSSQTPPYEQYF.

The chain is built from TRBV7-3 and TRBJ2-1; 7 bases fit TRBD2. The V gene's germline CDR1 is SGHTA and CDR2 FQGTGA. Trimming cost V 0 bases and J 7 bases; bases outside gene matches: 6. The CDR3 runs 15 residues. CDR3 loop: CASSLTAGRSNEQFF. DNA of the CDR3: TGTGCCAGCAGCTTAACAGCCGGGAGGTCAAATGAGCAGTTCTTC.

In its sample, this clonotype was seen many times. The J gene is TRBJ1-1, the V gene TRBV10-2; D not certain. The ends were cut back, 2 bases at V and 5 bases at J, with 9 bases in the middle. The CDR3 covers 13 residues. Germline V CDR1 and CDR2: WSHSY, SAAADI. The CDR3: CASSEIEGTEAFF. The DNA of the CDR3 is TGCGCCAGCAGTGAGATTGAAGGAACTGAAGCTTTCTTT.

Many counts were recorded for this clonotype. The CDR3 region is CASSLEVLGSTNYGYTF. As DNA, the CDR3 is TGCGCCAGCAGCTTGGAGGTTCTCGGCTCTACCAACTATGGCTACACCTTC. The genes are TRBV5-1 and TRBJ1-2, with D unclear. The V gene's germline CDR1 is SGHRS and CDR2 YFSETQ. The germline V and J ends were trimmed by 0 bases and 2 bases, with 17 bases remaining between them. There are 17 residues in the CDR3.

The chain couples TRBV7-9 to TRBJ2-7; the D is unclear. The CDR3 contains 13 residues. Looked up from germline, CDR1 is SEHNR and CDR2 is FQNEAQ (reference sequence). V lost 5 bases and J 5 bases, leaving 13 bases between the germline ends. CDR3 in DNA: TGTGCCAGCAGCCCCGCACTCCGCCACGAGCAGTACTTC. Translated: CASSPALRHEQYF.

The V gene is TRBV6-1, the J gene TRBJ2-3; 8 positions agree with TRBD1. The CDR3 runs 14 residues. Unmatched junction bases numbered 2, after V lost 2 bases and J lost 4 bases. The V gene's germline CDR1 is MNHNS and CDR2 SASEGT. CDR3 sequence (DNA): TGTGCCAGCAGTGAAACGGACAGGGCAGATACGCAGTATTTT. This sequence encodes CASSETDRADTQYF.

This clonotype was recorded a few times. J is TRBJ2-1 and V is TRBV28; the match to TRBD1 covers 11 bases. CDR3 length: 15 amino acids. With 5 bases clipped from V and 7 bases from J, the junction kept 7 bases outside the gene matches. Germline V gives CDR1 MDHEN, CDR2 SYDVKM. The CDR3 DNA follows: TGTGCCAGCAGTCGGGACAGGGGGATCGGGAATGAGCAGTTCTTC. Translation: CASSRDRGIGNEQFF.

This clonotype was seen repeatedly, ten times or more. V is TRBV24-1 and J is TRBJ2-1; D is undetermined. Per the germline V gene, CDR1 is KGHDR and CDR2 is SFDVKD. This CDR3 spans 11 amino acids. V shed 7 bases and J shed 10 bases, with 10 bases lying between them. CDR3 DNA sequence: TGTGCCACCAGGAGGCTAGAGGAGCAGTTCTTC. Its protein is CATRRLEEQFF.

This clonotype was seen a few times. V is TRBV28 and J is TRBJ2-5; D might be TRBD2 (5 bases). The CDR3 runs 14 residues. Between the trimmed V and J ends, which lost 5 bases and 0 bases, there was a span of 10 bases. Per the germline V gene, CDR1 is MDHEN and CDR2 is SYDVKM. The DNA for the CDR3 is TGTGCCAGCAGTCTGGAGGCGTACCAAGAGACCCAGTACTTC. This gives the protein CASSLEAYQETQYF.